The rows below give T cell receptor gamma chains drawn from one sample of a study of Vδ1+ human thymocytes. TCRdb reanalysed the multiplex PCR reads with CATT. The sample consists of tens of thousands of gamma-chain clones, around 20% of them appearing once. Sequenced: Vdelta1+ gamma-delta thymocytes from the thymus. These receptors all stem from a girl less than two years old who had congenital heart surgery. Each CDR3 is given without its conserved first and last residue. Not every row has a clone size; where given, it reads once, few, many or a size class.

j_gene,v_gene,abundance,CDR3aa
TRGJ1/TRGJ2,TRGV8,-,ATWDAGNYYKKL
TRGJ1/TRGJ2,TRGV3,few,ATWTGYKKL
TRGJ1/TRGJ2,TRGV3,few,ATWDTYQVPNYYKKL
TRGJ1/TRGJ2,TRGV8,few,ATWGTHYYKKL
TRGJ1/TRGJ2,TRGV3,few,ATWDRRNYYKKL
TRGJ1/TRGJ2,TRGV2,-,ATWDGSLYYKKL
TRGJ1/TRGJ2,TRGV2,-,ATWDLPNYYKKL
TRGJ1/TRGJ2,TRGV3,-,ATWDRRPNYYKKL
TRGJP2,TRGV2,-,ATWDGPIGDWIKT
TRGJ1/TRGJ2,TRGV8,-,ATWDAASGRL
TRGJ1/TRGJ2,TRGV8,few,ATWDMYKKL